The T cell receptor beta chain described here comes from a study of monozygotic twins with inflammatory bowel disease. Study-wide points: Among twins, concordant and discordant pairs did not differ in repertoire similarity, possibly from limited power. Lower sharing of clonotypes with other individuals was seen in IBD patients than in healthy twins. This was most marked in patients showing signs of disease activity. The analysis yielded no support for one strong signal or clonotype associated with IBD.

This CDR3 spans 15 amino acids. Germline V CDR1 and CDR2: SGHDT, YYEEEE. Points on this clonotype: What it binds is not known.

cDNA synthesis was performed in eight separate reactions for each sample. TCRdb re-called the 5' RACE reads, yielding one record per CDR3 amino acid sequence without DNA. With hundreds of thousands of distinct CDR3 sequences in the sample, the ten largest clones hold 5.6%. The source material was blood. This clonotype was sampled from a human donor with ulcerative colitis or Crohn's disease, or a healthy co-twin of an affected twin (not recorded which). The chain carries TRBV5-6 and TRBJ1-1; TCRdb proposes TRBD1, but this gene call is untestable without DNA. The CDR3 reads CASSQTDRGLAEAFF.